The 25 T cell receptor beta chains reported below all come from one sample, sequenced in a study of patients and donors after allogeneic stem cell transplantation. In TCRdb, the RT-PCR reads were re-called with MiXCR into one record per CDR3 protein. The data show some 960,000 distinct CDR3 sequences, about a sixth seen once. The material sequenced was blood, either unsorted or a sorted T cell fraction (not recorded which). These receptors were collected from a human donor who was either an allogeneic HSCT recipient or a stem cell or donor lymphocyte infusion donor (not recorded which). It is not recorded whose cells these are; they may come from a transplant donor.

In DNA form, the CDR3 reads TGTGCCAGCAGTGATCCCCAGACTAGGCGGGCAGATACGCAGTATTTT. Its protein is CASSDPQTRRADTQYF. This chain joins TRBV6-1 and TRBJ2-3, with D perhaps TRBD2 (6 bases). CDR3 length equals 16 residues. Germline values: CDR1 MNHNS, CDR2 SASEGT. Trimming took 3 bases from V and 4 from J, leaving 17 bases between them.

The chain employs TRBV29-1 and TRBJ2-5; TRBD2 matches 11 bases. The germline gives CDR1 SQVTM, CDR2 ANQGSEA. The CDR3 contains 14 residues. The junction had 7 bases not matched to a gene; V was cut back by 6 bases and J by 4 bases. CDR3: CSVIAGGLAETQYF. CDR3 nucleotides: TGCAGCGTAATAGCGGGGGGGCTTGCAGAGACCCAGTACTTC. Together with reference TRBV29-1 and TRBJ2-5, the CDR3 gives the full variable domain: SAVISQKPSRDICQRGTSLTIQCQVDSQVTMMFWYRQQPGQSLTLIATANQGSEATYESGFVIDKFPISRPNLTFSTLTVSNMSPEDSSIYLCSVIAGGLAETQYFGPGTRLLVL.

This clonotype was counted a few times. The chain carries TRBV7-3 and TRBJ2-3; no definite D call. The V end was cut by 2 bases, the J end by 6 bases, with 12 bases between. The CDR3 runs 14 residues. CDR1 and CDR2 (germline): SGHTA, FQGTGA. Written as DNA, the CDR3 is TGTGCCAGCAGCTTAGTTTTCCCATCGGATACGCAGTATTTT. It codes for CASSLVFPSDTQYF.

V usage is TRBV2 and J usage is TRBJ2-7; D tentatively fits TRBD1 or TRBD2 (6 bases each). This CDR3 contains 14 residues. V was trimmed by 6 bases and J by 3 bases, leaving 15 bases between them. The germline V gene has CDR1 SNHLY and CDR2 FYNNEI. The DNA for the CDR3 is TGTGCCAGCAGACCCCCGGGGGCAGGCTACGAGCAGTACTTC. Its protein product is CASRPPGAGYEQYF.

There are a few counts of this clonotype. The CDR3 DNA is TGCAGTGCTCCCATCAGGGGTGGGTCTGGGGCCAACGTCCTGACTTTC. This encodes CSAPIRGGSGANVLTF. The chain recombines TRBV20-1 with TRBJ2-6, with D possibly being TRBD1 (6 bases). V was clipped by 5 bases and J by 1 base, with 15 bases between them. Germline loops: CDR1 DFQATT, CDR2 SNEGSKA (reference sequence). This CDR3 contains 16 residues.

The chain carries TRBV27 and TRBJ2-5; possibly TRBD2 for D (6 bases). Per germline, CDR1 MNHEY and CDR2 SMNVEV (reference sequence). Between the trimmed V and J ends, which lost 5 bases and 6 bases, there was a span of 16 bases. This CDR3 comprises 14 residues. CDR3 coding DNA: TGTGCCAGCAGTCAGGGAGGCTTTGGAAAGACCCAGTACTTC. It codes for CASSQGGFGKTQYF.

The rearrangement uses TRBV7-2 and TRBJ2-1; 9 nucleotides match TRBD2. The CDR3 spans 16 residues. Trimming took 6 bases from V and 3 from J; bases not matched to a gene: 9. Germline CDR1 SGHTA, CDR2 FQGNSA. The CDR3 here is CASSGWGAGGYNEQFF. CDR3 sequence (DNA): TGTGCCAGCAGTGGTTGGGGAGCGGGAGGCTACAATGAGCAGTTCTTC.

CDR3 sequence reads: CASSFRSTPTEQYF. The CDR3 DNA follows: TGTGCCAGCAGCTTTAGGTCTACTCCTACCGAGCAGTACTTC. V and J are TRBV7-8 and TRBJ2-7; D remains unclear. CDR3 size: 14 residues. Deletions cut 3 bases from V and 6 bases from J, with 15 bases between. Germline V CDR1 and CDR2: SGHVS, FQNEAQ.

This clonotype has ten or more counts. The gene calls are TRBV7-2 and TRBJ2-7, with D uncertain. The V end was cut by 4 bases, the J end by 4 bases, with 8 bases between. CDR3 length: 12 amino acids. CDR1 and CDR2 (germline): SGHTA, FQGNSA. This CDR3 reads CASSSNGYEQYF. DNA of the CDR3: TGTGCCAGCAGCTCCAATGGGTACGAGCAGTACTTC.

This clonotype occurred a few times. The rearrangement uses TRBV4-3 and TRBJ2-1; D unclear. CDR1 and CDR2 (germline): LGHNA, YSLEER. This CDR3 has 17 amino acids. Trimming cost V 0 bases and J 2 bases, with 14 bases left between them. CDR3 sequence reads: CASSQEMEGPPYNEQFF. CDR3 nucleotide sequence: TGCGCCAGCAGCCAAGAAATGGAAGGACCACCCTACAATGAGCAGTTCTTC.

The rearrangement joins TRBV20-1 to TRBJ2-5; 8 nucleotides match TRBD2. Per germline, CDR1 DFQATT and CDR2 SNEGSKA (reference sequence). This CDR3 has 18 amino acids. V was pared by 0 bases and J by 6 bases, with 18 bases of the junction left unmatched. Written as DNA, the CDR3 is TGCAGTGCTAGAGATCCTGAAAGGACTAGCCTAATCTACCAGACCCAGTACTTC. Protein sequence: CSARDPERTSLIYQTQYF.

Only a few counts were recorded for this clonotype. The gene calls are TRBV20-1 and TRBJ2-7, with D uncertain. CDR1 DFQATT and CDR2 SNEGSKA come from the germline V gene (reference sequence). There are 16 residues in the CDR3. V was pared by 1 base and J by 1 base, with 17 bases between. CDR3 region: CSARGPRAITSYEQYF. CDR3 in DNA: TGCAGTGCTAGAGGGCCACGAGCAATAACATCCTACGAGCAGTACTTC.

The rearrangement joins TRBV12-3 or TRBV12-4 to TRBJ1-1; no firm D call. The CDR3 loop spans 13 amino acids. V lost 2 bases and J lost 2, with 6 bases in between. The CDR3 DNA follows: TGTGCCAGCAGTTTACGAAACAACACTGAAGCTTTCTTT. Encoded protein: CASSLRNNTEAFF.

This clonotype was seen at least ten times. The genes are TRBV27 and TRBJ2-7; 7 bases are shared with TRBD1. Trimming cost V 5 bases and J 7 bases; bases outside gene matches: 11. The CDR3 covers 14 residues. Germline V gives CDR1 MNHEY, CDR2 SMNVEV (reference sequence). CDR3 in DNA: TGTGCCAGCAGTCAAGACATGACAGGGCGTGAGCAGTACTTC. Residues: CASSQDMTGREQYF.

Details on this clonotype: An end of the junction differs from the germline gene, which may be a read error. The V gene is TRBV4-1, the J gene TRBJ2-5; tentatively, D is TRBD1 or TRBD2 (5 bases each). This CDR3 has 17 residues. Germline lookup yields CDR1 MGHRA and CDR2 YSYEKL. DNA of the CDR3: TGCTCCAGCAGCCATGGGCCCCCCGGGACGTACCAAGAGACCCAGTACTTC. Protein: CSSSHGPPGTYQETQYF.

This clonotype occurred a few times. The chain employs TRBV4-2 and TRBJ2-2, with no clear D. CDR3 length equals 16 residues. Trimming stripped 0 bases from V and 2 bases from J, with 10 bases between. Germline V gene sequence: CDR1 LGHNA, CDR2 YNFKEQ. The CDR3: CASSQDQKPNTGELFF. For the CDR3, the DNA is TGTGCCAGCAGCCAAGATCAGAAACCAAACACCGGGGAGCTGTTTTTT.

The chain has TRBV6-1 and TRBJ2-4; D unclear. The V gene's germline CDR1 is MNHNS and CDR2 SASEGT. This CDR3 is 15 amino acids long. V was trimmed by 3 bases and J by 0 bases, leaving 9 bases between them. As DNA, the CDR3 is TGTGCCAGCAGTGAGTCGGTTTTAGCCAAAAACATTCAGTACTTC. Protein sequence: CASSESVLAKNIQYF.

The chain carries TRBV11-1 and TRBJ1-1, with 9 bases identical to TRBD1. Germline CDR1 reads SGHAT; CDR2 reads FQDESV (reference sequence). This CDR3 is built from 12 residues. Trimming took 5 bases from V and 11 from J; bases not matched to a gene: 6. The DNA of the CDR3 is TGTGCCAGCAGCCTTTGGACAGGGGAGGCTTTCTTT. Amino acid sequence: CASSLWTGEAFF.

This chain connects TRBV3-1 to TRBJ2-7, with D unresolved. Trimming removed 3 bases at V and 6 bases at J, with 9 bases between. The CDR3 has 12 residues. CDR1 and CDR2 from the germline V gene are LGHDT and YNNKEL (reference sequence). The DNA of the CDR3 is TGTGCCAGCAGCCATCTCCGCGGCGAGCAGTACTTC. It codes for CASSHLRGEQYF.

This rearrangement joins TRBV29-1 to TRBJ2-3, with 13 bases matching TRBD2. In germline, CDR1 is SQVTM, CDR2 ANQGSEA. This CDR3 has 17 residues. The J segment lost 0 bases and the V segment lost 7 bases, leaving 10 bases of the junction unmatched. DNA of the CDR3: TGCAGCGGCTGGGGACTAGCGGGGACCCCTAGCACAGATACGCAGTATTTT. Protein sequence: CSGWGLAGTPSTDTQYF.

This clonotype was seen more than once but under ten times. The chain links TRBV27 to TRBJ2-2, with D perhaps TRBD2 (5 bases). V dropped 1 base and J dropped 7 bases, with 10 bases sitting between them. CDR1 MNHEY and CDR2 SMNVEV come from the germline V gene (reference sequence). The CDR3 has 14 residues. CDR3 region: CASSLFSVGGELFF. Written as DNA, the CDR3 is TGTGCCAGCAGTTTATTTAGCGTTGGCGGGGAGCTGTTTTTT.

J is TRBJ1-5 and V is TRBV5-8, with D possibly TRBD1 on 6 matching bases. Between the trimmed V and J ends, which lost 4 bases and 2 bases, there was a span of 19 bases. Germline assignment: CDR1 SGHTS and CDR2 YDEGEE. The CDR3 length is 17 residues. The CDR3 DNA follows: TGTGCCAGCAGCGCCCCGGCAGGGGATAGGGGCAATCAGCCCCAGCATTTT. Amino acids: CASSAPAGDRGNQPQHF.

The chain joins TRBV7-3 to TRBJ2-2; 12 positions match TRBD2. The CDR3 is made up of 18 amino acids. The trim removed 4 bases at V and 3 bases at J, leaving 9 bases unmatched. Germline V CDR1 and CDR2: SGHTA, FQGTGA. The CDR3 reads CASSSPVASGGDTGELFF. CDR3 nucleotide sequence: TGTGCCAGCAGCTCGCCAGTGGCTAGCGGGGGGGACACCGGGGAGCTGTTTTTT.

The V gene is TRBV5-1, the J gene TRBJ2-7, with D possibly TRBD2 on 5 matching bases. Germline CDR1 SGHRS, CDR2 YFSETQ. The V end was cut by 4 bases, the J end by 5 bases, with 16 bases between. The CDR3 is 14 residues long. The CDR3 DNA is TGCGCCAGCAGCCTGGCGGAGGCCCTAAACGAGCAGTACTTC. Translated: CASSLAEALNEQYF.

This clonotype appeared a few times. The chain recombines TRBV6-1 with TRBJ2-5, with 9 positions matching TRBD2. Germline assignment: CDR1 MNHNS and CDR2 SASEGT. The CDR3 has 16 amino acids. V dropped 0 bases and J dropped 1; count of bases not matched to a gene: 3. The CDR3 region is CASSEALAGTQETQYF. The CDR3 bases are TGTGCCAGCAGTGAAGCCCTAGCGGGGACCCAAGAGACCCAGTACTTC.